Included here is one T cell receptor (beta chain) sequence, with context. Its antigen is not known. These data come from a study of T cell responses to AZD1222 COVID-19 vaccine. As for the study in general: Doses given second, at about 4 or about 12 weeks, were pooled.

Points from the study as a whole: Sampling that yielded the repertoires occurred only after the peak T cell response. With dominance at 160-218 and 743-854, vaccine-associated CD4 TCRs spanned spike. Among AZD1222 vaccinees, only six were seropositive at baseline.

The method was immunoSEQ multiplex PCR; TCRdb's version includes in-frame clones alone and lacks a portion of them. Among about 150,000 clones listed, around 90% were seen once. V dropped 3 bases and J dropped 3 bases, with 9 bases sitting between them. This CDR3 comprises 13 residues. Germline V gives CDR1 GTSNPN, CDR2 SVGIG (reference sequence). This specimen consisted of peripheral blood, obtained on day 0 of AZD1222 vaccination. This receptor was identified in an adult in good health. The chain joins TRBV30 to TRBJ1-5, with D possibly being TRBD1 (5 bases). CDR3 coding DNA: TGTGCCTGGAGCAGGGAATACAATCAGCCCCAGCATTTT. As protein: CAWSREYNQPQHF.